This T cell receptor beta chain was captured in a study of blood T cell repertoires in COVID-19. Overall study: T cells, B-cell-depleted T cells, or PBMCs provided the cDNA or gDNA that served as material.

Losses at the gene ends were 3 bases for V and 8 bases for J; bases not matched to a gene: 10. CDR3 length: 15 residues. CDR1 is SGDLS, CDR2 YYNGEE, per germline. In the original analysis: Amplifying reference gene primers gave estimates of nucleated cell counts. This table comes from immunoSEQ multiplex PCR, and its TCRdb copy is limited to in-frame clones, with some not included. V and J calls plus clone size are reproduced from that table; the DNA served to infer D and trimming. Of 80,000 to 100,000 clones in the sample, around 82% were seen once. Sample: peripheral blood. The chain carries TRBV9 and TRBJ2-1, with 8 bases identical to TRBD2. This TCR was recovered from a man aged 65 to 79 with active or convalescent COVID-19. CDR3 nucleotide sequence: TGTGCCAGCAGCGCCTCGGGGGGGAAGGGAGATGAGCAGTTCTTC. It is translated as CASSASGGKGDEQFF. The full variable domain, with the rest looked up from reference TRBV9 and TRBJ2-1, is DSGVTQTPKHLITATGQRVTLRCSPRSGDLSVYWYQQSLDQGLQFLIQYYNGEERAKGNILERFSAQQFPDLHSELNLSSLELGDSALYFCASSASGGKGDEQFFGPGTRLTVL.